This T cell receptor beta chain is from a study of T cells after yellow fever vaccination. Universal primer sites and UMIs were introduced during 5'RACE template-switching synthesis of TCR cDNA. Via MiXCR, TCRdb re-called the 5' RACE reads, giving one row per CDR3 protein. The sample includes about 360,000 distinct CDR3 sequences, 6.2% of them seen just once. This clonotype was picked up many times. Its antigen is as yet unknown. V shed 4 bases and J shed 1 base, with 8 bases lying between them. The CDR3 covers 13 residues. From germline, CDR1 is SGHRS and CDR2 YFSETQ. Points from the study as a whole: Highly abundant clonotypes carried over from the bulk population could end up in FACS-sorted repertoires as contaminants.

This specimen was PBMCs, taken 5 days after the yellow fever booster vaccination. The receptor was derived from a man aged 25-40 years who received the YFV17D yellow fever vaccine. V and J are TRBV5-1 and TRBJ1-1; possible D gene TRBD1, 6 bases. The CDR3 DNA reads TGCGCCAGCAGCAAGGGACAGAACACTGAAGCTTTCTTT. Translated: CASSKGQNTEAFF.